These 16 T cell receptor beta chains were sequenced from one sample in a study of shared T cell receptors in the human thymus. The table came from immunoSEQ multiplex PCR; TCRdb's copy has only in-frame clones and leaves some out. The table has approximately 68,000 clones, 90% to 95% seen once. The specimen sequenced was thymocytes. These receptors came from a human donor.

Written as DNA, the CDR3 is TGTGCCAGTAGTTGTGAAAGCTCCTATAATTCACCCCTCCACTTT. It codes for CASSCESSYNSPLHF. The gene calls are TRBV19 and TRBJ1-6; no definite D call. Trimming pared 5 bases from V and 0 bases from J, leaving 8 bases between. There are 15 residues in the CDR3. Germline CDR1 LNHDA, CDR2 SQIVND (reference sequence).

The chain recombines TRBV5-1 with TRBJ1-6; D might be TRBD1 (5 bases). V shed 0 bases and J shed 3 bases, with 13 bases lying between them. The CDR3 is made up of 17 amino acids. CDR1 and CDR2 (germline): SGHRS, YFSETQ. CDR3 region: CASSLASGKNYNSPLHF. The CDR3 nucleotides are TGCGCCAGCAGCTTGGCGTCAGGGAAAAACTATAATTCACCCCTCCACTTT.

This sequence joins TRBV7-3 and TRBJ1-1; no definite D call. Germline CDR1 and CDR2: SGHTA and FQGTGA. The CDR3 totals 13 residues. V was clipped by 6 bases and J by 4 bases, with 12 bases between them. CDR3 loop: CASRLDDGTEAFF. CDR3 bases: TGTGCCAGCAGACTTGACGACGGCACTGAAGCTTTCTTT.

This sequence joins TRBV4-3 and TRBJ2-2, with 9 bases identical to TRBD1. J lost 4 bases, V lost 2 bases, and 8 bases had no gene match. Germline V CDR1 and CDR2: LGHNA, YSLEER. This CDR3 has 17 amino acids. The CDR3 coding sequence is TGCGCCAGCAGCCAACGTCAACAGGGGGCGAGCACCGGGGAGCTGTTTTTT. It yields the protein CASSQRQQGASTGELFF.

V usage is TRBV19 and J usage is TRBJ1-3; possibly TRBD1 for D (5 bases). The CDR3 has 16 residues. Per germline, CDR1 LNHDA and CDR2 SQIVND (reference sequence). With 0 bases removed from V and 6 bases from J, the gap between germline ends came to 15 bases. The CDR3: CASSIESPGRENTIYF. DNA for the CDR3: TGTGCCAGTAGTATAGAGAGTCCGGGACGCGAAAACACCATATATTTT.

The CDR3 loop is CATSEIAGGPRFGEQYF. The DNA of the CDR3 is TGTGCCACCTCGGAAATAGCGGGGGGGCCTCGCTTCGGCGAGCAGTACTTC. The genes are TRBV15 and TRBJ2-7; 11 bases fit TRBD2. CDR1 is LNHNV, CDR2 YYDKDF, per germline (reference sequence). V was clipped by 8 bases and J by 6 bases; unmatched bases: 18. The CDR3 spans 17 residues.

The J gene is TRBJ2-5, the V gene TRBV5-6; possible D gene TRBD2, 6 bases. Germline assignment: CDR1 SGHDT and CDR2 YYEEEE. The V end was cut by 2 bases, the J end by 2 bases, with 25 bases between. The CDR3 covers 19 residues. This chain's CDR3 is CASSFRPLRASDIQETQYF. CDR3 nucleotides: TGTGCCAGCAGCTTTCGACCCTTGCGGGCTAGCGATATTCAAGAGACCCAGTACTTC. The whole variable domain, filled in from reference TRBV5-6 and TRBJ2-5, reads DAGVTQSPTHLIKTRGQQVTLRCSPKSGHDTVSWYQQALGQGPQFIFQYYEEEERQRGNFPDRFSGHQFPNYSSELNVNALLLGDSALYLCASSFRPLRASDIQETQYFGPGTRLLVL.

This clone was observed once. The chain is built from TRBV4-2 and TRBJ2-7; D not certain. This CDR3 region has 14 residues. Germline CDR1 is LGHNA and CDR2 is YNFKEQ. V was cut by 0 bases and J by 1 base, with 7 bases left in between. The CDR3 spells CASSQDRGSYEQYF. CDR3 sequence (DNA): TGTGCCAGCAGCCAAGATCGTGGATCCTACGAGCAGTACTTC.

V is TRBV9 and J is TRBJ2-1; 10 bases map to TRBD2. The CDR3 contains 16 residues. Trimming took 3 bases from V and 7 from J; bases not matched to a gene: 10. Germline V gives CDR1 SGDLS, CDR2 YYNGEE. In DNA, the CDR3 is TGTGCCAGCAGCGGAAATAGCGGGGGGTTTGGAAATGAGCAGTTCTTC. Translating it yields CASSGNSGGFGNEQFF.

The J gene is TRBJ1-5, the V gene TRBV7-9, with 12 bases fitting TRBD1. Germline V lookup: CDR1 SEHNR, CDR2 FQNEAQ (reference sequence). This CDR3 is 17 amino acids long. V lost 3 bases to trimming and J lost 5 bases; unmatched junction nucleotides: 8. The CDR3 is CASSFKPGQGADQPQHF. In DNA, the CDR3 is TGTGCCAGCAGCTTCAAACCGGGACAGGGGGCCGATCAGCCCCAGCATTTT.

This sequence joins TRBV15 and TRBJ2-7; 11 nucleotides align to TRBD1. This CDR3 has 15 residues. Germline CDR1 reads LNHNV; CDR2 reads YYDKDF (reference sequence). V lost 4 bases to trimming and J lost 6 bases; unmatched junction nucleotides: 8. As DNA, the CDR3 is TGTGCCACCAGCAAATGGACAGGGGGCATCGGCGAGCAGTACTTC. It translates to CATSKWTGGIGEQYF.

The V gene is TRBV28, the J gene TRBJ1-3; D is perhaps TRBD1 (6 bases). Trimming took off 8 bases at V and 2 bases at J, with 13 bases between the two ends. This CDR3 region has 14 residues. Germline values: CDR1 MDHEN, CDR2 SYDVKM. DNA of the CDR3: TGTGCCAGCTTAGGGGGGCTGGCTGGAAACACCATATATTTT. It codes for CASLGGLAGNTIYF.

The chain combines TRBV18 with TRBJ2-2; D is ambiguous. The length of the CDR3 is 13 residues. The V gene's germline CDR1 is KGHSH and CDR2 LQKENI. Trimming removed 2 bases from V and 1 base from J, with 2 bases in between. CDR3 protein: CASSPRNTGELFF. The CDR3 region has the DNA TGTGCCAGCTCACCAAGGAACACCGGGGAGCTGTTTTTT.

The chain joins TRBV4-1 to TRBJ2-7, with TRBD1 matching over 8 bases. The CDR3 extends over 19 amino acids. In germline, CDR1 is MGHRA, CDR2 YSYEKL. Germline trimming cut 1 base from V and 4 bases from J; bases unmatched to any gene: 18. CDR3 residues: CASSQVGQGTLDSLYEQYF. Written as DNA, the CDR3 is TGCGCCAGCAGCCAAGTAGGACAGGGAACTTTGGATTCCTTGTACGAGCAGTACTTC.

The chain combines TRBV9 with TRBJ2-1, with 8 bases matching TRBD2. In germline, CDR1 is SGDLS, CDR2 YYNGEE. V was pared by 4 bases and J by 0 bases, with 15 bases of the junction left unmatched. The CDR3 runs 19 residues. The CDR3 nucleotides are TGTGCCAGCAGCATGACCCCCCCCAGCGGGGGAGCCTCCTACAATGAGCAGTTCTTC. Its protein product is CASSMTPPSGGASYNEQFF. Full variable domain (rest looked up from reference TRBV9 and TRBJ2-1): DSGVTQTPKHLITATGQRVTLRCSPRSGDLSVYWYQQSLDQGLQFLIQYYNGEERAKGNILERFSAQQFPDLHSELNLSSLELGDSALYFCASSMTPPSGGASYNEQFFGPGTRLTVL.

V gene TRBV4-1 combines with J gene TRBJ2-4; 9 bases align to TRBD2. The germline gives CDR1 MGHRA, CDR2 YSYEKL. The CDR3 is made up of 21 amino acids. The junction had 18 bases not matched to a gene; V was cut back by 2 bases and J by 1 base. The CDR3: CASSQPRPGLASPPAKNIQYF. The DNA of the CDR3 is TGCGCCAGCAGCCAACCCAGACCGGGACTAGCCAGCCCTCCCGCCAAAAACATTCAGTACTTC.